Described below is a single T cell receptor (beta chain) sequence and its context. Its specific antigen is unknown. Base qualities are not at hand, and no much larger clone is one base apart. CDR1 and CDR2 (SEHNR, FQNEAQ) derive from the germline V gene (reference sequence). V drops 0 bases and J drops 6 bases, leaving 6 bases in between. The CDR3 goes from the cysteine to the phenylalanine over 13 residues. The retained sequence is limited to the CDR3, 39 bases, with the frame set at the first base. This record comes from a study of a mutant IDH1 vaccine in newly diagnosed glioma (dated by TCRdb to the early 2020s). Study-level background: Across visits V03 through V10, patients got a total of eight vaccinations, given in weeks 1, 3, 5, 7, 11, 15, 19 and 23. Vaccination began 4-6 weeks after radiotherapy alone, or alongside temozolomide cycles in the chemotherapy-containing groups. Six visits were used for peripheral blood collection: V03 (baseline), V05, V07, V10, V12 and V13. Of the approximately 30 treated patients, around 62% were male and 37.5% were female, and the mean age was 40.4 years. Before enrollment, most patients had been given radiochemotherapy with temozolomide as standard therapy, while the rest had received either radiotherapy alone or temozolomide alone. Longitudinal TCRB deep sequencing was done for 25 treated patients, wherever samples were available for exploratory analyses. Broad study findings and their caveats: The authors stated that sample limitations prevented analyses of patient blood samples from being reproduced. Across multiple MHC alleles, vaccine-induced immune responses were seen in 93.3% of patients. Changes in the top peripheral T cell clonotypes picked up by TCRB sequencing did not appear to be linked to pseudoprogression. Selection of PBMC samples for TCRB deep sequencing was based on availability.

According to the study, the label for this sample's time point signals: week 11, during vaccination. A 20-mer mutant IDH1 peptide at 300 micrograms in Montanide made up each vaccine dose, which was injected subcutaneously together with topical imiquimod. The donors had newly diagnosed IDH1-mutant astrocytomas of WHO grade 3 or 4 that showed loss of nuclear ATRX. The samples were drawn from NOA16, a multicentre, single-arm, open-label phase I trial in Germany that tested a mutant IDH1 peptide vaccine in humans for the first time. The DNeasy Blood and Tissue Kit was used to extract genomic DNA from EDTA blood for TCRB sequencing. The library was made by the immunoSEQ multiplex PCR assay. Rearranged TCR beta chain sequences were amplified with the hsTCRB Kit following the manufacturer's protocol. An Illumina MiSeq was used to sequence the TCRB libraries. Processing in the source paper ran as follows. The kit vendor's proprietary platform handled demultiplexing, trimming and gene mapping. Here the immuneACCESS table is served through TCRdb, limited to in-frame sequences with V and J called. Missing clones are a known gap in these copies; in checked studies unresolved V genes cover under half, and the rest lacks a known reason. The V and J calls and clone size come from that table; D and trimming were worked out from the DNA. For this sample there are roughly 130,000 clones; about 82% appear just once. The ten largest clones take up under 7% of the sample.

The rearranged chain carries TRBV7-9 and TRBJ2-1; a confident D gene designation cannot be given. The sequencing used PBMCs, collected from a glioma patient whose treatment included an IDH1 peptide vaccine. This receptor was identified in a man aged 40-55 years with glioma. The DNA sequence is given as TGTGCCAGCAGCTTAGCGGAAAGCAATGAGCAGTTCTTC. This is translated as CASSLAESNEQFF.